This TCR beta chain was profiled in a study of T cells in Graves' hyperthyroidism and ophthalmopathy. In the study overall: Peripheral blood was secured at the point of initial diagnosis, before any treatment.

Study observations and caveats: Appearing also in blood were most of the thyroid clonotypes expanded above 0.001. Ophthalmopathy was predicted by the model a median of 6.5 months ahead of onset.

Hyperthyroidism was newly diagnosed in patients aged 18 to 65 (duration under 2 months). This clonotype was detected ten times or more. Its antigen remains unidentified. Researchers amplified the TCR beta CDR3 regions from RNA transcripts. Carried out on the TCR CDR3, a first-round RT-PCR used the HTBI primer set. TCRdb reprocessed the multiplex PCR reads with MiXCR, giving one entry per CDR3 protein. The sample yields under 700,000 distinct CDR3 sequences, 16% seen once. The source material was blood. The TCR originated in a woman under 30 with Graves' hyperthyroidism.

The CDR3 region is CASAGIRGMSSYEQYF. CDR3 DNA sequence: TGTGCCAGCGCAGGTATAAGGGGGATGAGCTCCTACGAGCAGTACTTC. This chain connects TRBV11-2 to TRBJ2-7; tentatively, D is TRBD1 (6 bases). CDR3 length equals 16 residues. Germline lookup yields CDR1 SGHAT and CDR2 FQNNGV. Trimming cost V 8 bases and J 0 bases, with 20 bases left between them.